Shown below are 29 T cell receptor beta chains from a single sample sequenced in a study of technical replicates of blood from a few donors. The assay was immunoSEQ multiplex PCR, and TCRdb's table has in-frame clones only and misses some. The sample consists of 55,000 to 75,000 clones, 85% to 95% of them appearing once. The sequenced sample was PBMCs. The origin of the receptors is a human donor in good health. Some clones in this sample may be carry-over from other donors' samples.

V gene TRBV14 combines with J gene TRBJ1-2; D is unresolved. The CDR3 has 14 residues. Germline lookup yields CDR1 SGHDN and CDR2 FVKESK. Trimming cost V 2 bases and J 4 bases, with 11 bases left between them. The CDR3 DNA reads as TGTGCCAGCAGCCAAAACAACGTTGCCTATGGCTACACCTTC. Its translation: CASSQNNVAYGYTF.

The genes are TRBV18 and TRBJ2-7; the match to TRBD1 covers 9 bases. Per the germline V gene, CDR1 is KGHSH and CDR2 is LQKENI. The CDR3 sequence is 15 residues long. Trimming cost V 6 bases and J 2 bases; bases outside gene matches: 8. CDR3 DNA sequence: TGTGCCAGCTCCAACACAGGGGGCTCCCCCTACGAGCAGTACTTC. Its translation: CASSNTGGSPYEQYF.

The genes are TRBV7-2 and TRBJ2-2, with TRBD1 matching 7 bases. The CDR3 loop spans 15 amino acids. Germline V gives CDR1 SGHTA, CDR2 FQGNSA. V shed 3 bases and J 2 bases; nucleotides not matched to a gene: 3. This CDR3 reads CASSLGQPNTGELFF. The CDR3 DNA reads TGTGCCAGCAGCTTGGGACAGCCCAACACCGGGGAGCTGTTTTTT.

V gene TRBV28 combines with J gene TRBJ2-4; TRBD2 is a possible D gene (6 bases). Germline-derived CDR1 and CDR2 are MDHEN and SYDVKM. V was trimmed by 4 bases and J by 0 bases, leaving 10 bases between them. The CDR3 consists of 15 residues. CDR3 sequence (DNA): TGTGCCAGCAGTTCGGAGGGACTAGCCAAAAACATTCAGTACTTC. This sequence encodes CASSSEGLAKNIQYF.

The gene calls are TRBV7-2 and TRBJ1-2, with 7 bases identical to TRBD1. Looked up from germline, CDR1 is SGHTA and CDR2 is FQGNSA. The CDR3 has 14 residues. Losses at the gene ends were 5 bases for V and 0 bases for J; bases not matched to a gene: 3. DNA of the CDR3: TGTGCCAGCAGCCCGGGACAGACTAACTATGGCTACACCTTC. This sequence encodes CASSPGQTNYGYTF. The full variable domain, completed using reference TRBV7-2 and TRBJ1-2, is GAGVSQSPSNKVTEKGKDVELRCDPISGHTALYWYRQSLGQGLEFLIYFQGNSAPDKSGLPSDRFSAERTGGSVSTLTIQRTQQEDSAVYLCASSPGQTNYGYTFGSGTRLTVV.

V usage is TRBV30 and J usage is TRBJ2-1; 8 nucleotides match TRBD2. The V segment lost 0 bases and the J segment 12 bases; nucleotides outside the gene matches: 10. CDR3 size: 14 residues. Germline-derived CDR1 and CDR2 are GTSNPN and SVGIG (reference sequence). The CDR3 spells CAWSVSRAGARQFF. CDR3 sequence (DNA): TGTGCCTGGAGTGTAAGCAGAGCGGGAGCCCGGCAGTTCTTC.

The chain is built from TRBV12-5 and TRBJ1-2; 10 bases match TRBD1. The CDR3 loop spans 15 amino acids. CDR1 and CDR2 from the germline V gene are LGHNT and FRNRAP. Trimming took 1 base from V and 8 from J; bases not matched to a gene: 7. This CDR3 is CASGLEGGTGEGYTF. CDR3 nucleotide sequence: TGTGCTAGTGGTTTGGAAGGAGGGACAGGGGAAGGCTACACCTTC.

The rearrangement uses TRBV6-5 and TRBJ1-6; D uncertain. Germline CDR1 MNHEY, CDR2 SVGAGI. With 0 bases removed from V and 10 bases from J, the gap between germline ends came to 16 bases. This CDR3 has 16 residues. CDR3 sequence (DNA): TGTGCCAGCAGTTACTCTCCCCCCGGCTCGGAGTCACCCCTCCACTTT. Protein product: CASSYSPPGSESPLHF.

This clone was seen a single time. This chain joins TRBV10-2 and TRBJ1-4, with a weak D call TRBD1 (6 bases). This CDR3 region has 16 residues. V dropped 2 bases and J dropped 7 bases, with 17 bases sitting between them. Per the germline V gene, CDR1 is WSHSY and CDR2 is SAAADI. CDR3 sequence (DNA): TGCGCCAGCAGTGAGCCAGCCGGGACATACGGTGAAAAACTGTTTTTT. As protein: CASSEPAGTYGEKLFF.

This chain connects TRBV6-1 to TRBJ2-2; 11 positions agree with TRBD1. Germline assignment: CDR1 MNHNS and CDR2 SASEGT. J lost 7 bases, V lost 6 bases, and 7 bases had no gene match. This CDR3 spans 15 amino acids. CDR3 in DNA: TGTGCCAGCAGCCGGACAGGGGGCAGTAGCGGGGAGCTGTTTTTT. It yields the protein CASSRTGGSSGELFF.

The CDR3 sequence: CSAGETEAFF. In DNA, the CDR3 is TGCAGCGCAGGGGAGACTGAAGCTTTCTTT. This chain connects TRBV29-1 to TRBJ1-1; tentatively, D is TRBD1 (6 bases). The CDR3 has 10 amino acids. The ends were cut back, 7 bases at V and 5 bases at J, with 8 bases in the middle. Germline assignment: CDR1 SQVTM and CDR2 ANQGSEA.

The rearrangement links TRBV7-2 to TRBJ2-7; the match to TRBD1 covers 8 bases. Germline V gene lookup returns CDR1 SGHTA and CDR2 FQGNSA. The CDR3 length is 16 residues. J gave up 5 bases and V 1 base, and 10 bases lay outside the gene matches. CDR3 protein: CASSLGVRQGADEQYF. The DNA for the CDR3 is TGTGCCAGCAGCTTAGGGGTTCGGCAGGGGGCAGACGAGCAGTACTTC.

The rearrangement uses TRBV6-5 and TRBJ1-5, with D maybe TRBD1 (5 bases). The CDR3 is 15 amino acids. Germline V gives CDR1 MNHEY, CDR2 SVGAGI. The V end was cut by 6 bases, the J end by 5 bases, with 17 bases between. CDR3: CASSSSGVGDQPQHF. Written as DNA, the CDR3 is TGTGCCAGCAGCTCCTCGGGTGTAGGGGATCAGCCCCAGCATTTT.

The V call is TRBV6-6, the J call TRBJ1-2, with 8 nucleotides matching TRBD1. The CDR3 has 14 amino acids. Trimming took 0 bases from V and 6 from J; bases not matched to a gene: 3. The germline V gene has CDR1 MNHNY and CDR2 SVGAGI (reference sequence). CDR3 nucleotide sequence: TGTGCCAGCAGTTACTCGACGGACAGGGATGGCTACACCTTC. Translation gives CASSYSTDRDGYTF.

This chain links TRBV7-6 with TRBJ2-5; TRBD1 might be the D (6 bases). The V gene lost 4 bases and the J gene lost 5 bases, with 14 bases spanning the gap. The CDR3 is made up of 14 amino acids. From germline, CDR1 is SGHVS and CDR2 FNYEAQ. The CDR3 bases are TGTGCCAGCAGCTCGACAGGTTGGGGGGAGACCCAGTACTTC. It specifies CASSSTGWGETQYF.

CDR3 in amino acids: CASSLDRDRGYVEV. The CDR3 nucleotides are TGTGCCAGCAGTTTAGACCGGGACAGGGGGTACGTGGAGGTC. This chain joins TRBV6-1 and TRBJ2-7; 11 nucleotides line up with TRBD1. The germline V gene encodes CDR1 MNHNS and CDR2 SASEGT. The CDR3 loop spans 14 amino acids.

The chain carries TRBV12-5 and TRBJ2-1; TRBD2 aligns across 7 bases. CDR1 is LGHNT and CDR2 is FRNRAP in the germline V gene. The CDR3 runs 14 residues. The V gene end was trimmed by 0 bases and the J gene end by 8 bases; junction bases not matched to a gene: 4. CDR3 in amino acids: CASGLVLGGDEQFF. DNA of the CDR3: TGTGCTAGTGGTTTGGTACTTGGGGGGGATGAGCAGTTCTTC.

This sequence joins TRBV30 and TRBJ2-1, with D hard to call. The CDR3 contains 15 residues. CDR1 and CDR2 (germline): GTSNPN, SVGIG (reference sequence). V lost 0 bases, J lost 2 bases, and 11 bases lay in between. The CDR3 is CAWSVRFRAYNEQFF. DNA of the CDR3: TGTGCCTGGAGTGTACGTTTCCGAGCCTACAATGAGCAGTTCTTC.

The chain has TRBV23-1 and TRBJ2-3; 11 positions match TRBD2. TRBV23-1 belongs to the ORF category, with a function that is uncertain. This CDR3 contains 20 residues. The J segment lost 2 bases and the V segment lost 1 base, leaving 14 bases of the junction unmatched. As DNA, the CDR3 is TGCGCCAGCAGTCAATACGAGCTAGCGGGAGGCTCTAGACCCACAGATACGCAGTATTTT. Amino acids: CASSQYELAGGSRPTDTQYF.

The chain has TRBV7-6 and TRBJ2-2; the match to TRBD1 covers 10 bases. The CDR3 is 17 residues long. Germline values: CDR1 SGHVS, CDR2 FNYEAQ. J was trimmed by 0 bases and V by 5 bases; bases with no gene match: 6. CDR3 DNA sequence: TGTGCCAGCAGCACGGACAGGGGGTGGTCGAACACCGGGGAGCTGTTTTTT. It is translated as CASSTDRGWSNTGELFF.

The CDR3 region has the DNA TGTGCCAGCAGCACAGGGACTAGCGGGAGCACAGATACGCAGTATTTT. It codes for CASSTGTSGSTDTQYF. The J gene is TRBJ2-3, the V gene TRBV7-2, with 12 bases that match TRBD2. The CDR3 is 16 residues long. The trim removed 5 bases at V and 0 bases at J, leaving 3 bases unmatched. Germline V CDR1 and CDR2: SGHTA, FQGNSA.

The genes are TRBV5-8 and TRBJ2-5, with TRBD1 identical over 9 bases. V was clipped by 2 bases and J by 0 bases; unmatched bases: 2. The CDR3 loop spans 15 amino acids. Per germline, CDR1 SGHTS and CDR2 YDEGEE. This chain's CDR3 is CASSFRDRDQETQYF. Written as DNA, the CDR3 is TGTGCCAGCAGCTTTCGGGACAGGGACCAAGAGACCCAGTACTTC. The full variable domain, in which reference TRBV5-8 and TRBJ2-5 provide the parts outside the CDR3, is EAGVTQSPTHLIKTRGQQATLRCSPISGHTSVYWYQQALGLGLQFLLWYDEGEERNRGNFPPRFSGRQFPNYSSELNVNALELEDSALYLCASSFRDRDQETQYFGPGTRLLVL.

The chain employs TRBV19 and TRBJ1-5, with 8 nucleotides matching TRBD1. CDR1 and CDR2 from the germline V gene are LNHDA and SQIVND (reference sequence). The trim removed 4 bases at V and 0 bases at J, leaving 8 bases unmatched. This CDR3 has 17 amino acids. This CDR3 is CASSTDRAPHSNQPQHF. The CDR3 DNA reads as TGTGCCAGTAGTACGGACAGGGCCCCCCATAGCAATCAGCCCCAGCATTTT.

The chain joins TRBV2 to TRBJ2-6, with a weak D call TRBD1 (6 bases). The germline V gene encodes CDR1 SNHLY and CDR2 FYNNEI. With 5 bases removed from V and 4 bases from J, the gap between germline ends came to 12 bases. The CDR3 consists of 15 residues. The CDR3: CASSSQGGGANVLTF. The DNA of the CDR3 is TGTGCCAGCAGTTCACAGGGCGGCGGGGCCAACGTCCTGACTTTC.

This chain's CDR3 is CASNPGQRNTEAFF. CDR3 in DNA: TGTGCCAGTAACCCGGGACAGAGGAACACTGAAGCTTTCTTT. The J gene is TRBJ1-1, the V gene TRBV19, with 7 bases aligning to TRBD1. V dropped 7 bases and J dropped 1; count of bases not matched to a gene: 6. The CDR3 length is 14 residues. CDR1 and CDR2 from the germline V gene are LNHDA and SQIVND (reference sequence).

In DNA form, the CDR3 reads TGTGCCAGAGTAGAACGGACAGGGGATCAGCCCCAGCATTTT. It encodes CARVERTGDQPQHF. The V call is TRBV21-1, the J call TRBJ1-5; the D call of TRBD1 is as the table states it, not checked on the DNA. TRBV21-1 has pseudogene status. This CDR3 has 14 residues.

The chain carries TRBV7-3 and TRBJ1-2, with TRBD1 matching 11 bases. The CDR3 consists of 15 residues. In germline, CDR1 is SGHTA, CDR2 FQGTGA. The V gene end was trimmed by 5 bases and the J gene end by 7 bases; junction bases not matched to a gene: 9. The CDR3, as DNA: TGTGCCAGCAGCATAGCGGGACAGGGGGTCGGTGGCTACACCTTC. Its translation: CASSIAGQGVGGYTF.

This sequence joins TRBV21-1 and TRBJ1-6; the listed D gene, TRBD1, was not tested against the DNA. TRBV21-1 is a listed pseudogene. The CDR3 loop spans 15 amino acids. The chain's CDR3 is CASSTGPTYNSPLHF. The CDR3 DNA sequence: TGTGCCAGCAGCACTGGGCCCACCTATAATTCACCCCTCCACTTT.

The J gene is TRBJ2-1, the V gene TRBV4-3; 8 bases map to TRBD2. The length of the CDR3 is 14 residues. The V gene's germline CDR1 is LGHNA and CDR2 YSLEER. The V segment lost 4 bases and the J segment 8 bases; nucleotides outside the gene matches: 7. DNA of the CDR3: TGCGCCAGCAGCCTCGGGGGGGCATCCTATGAGCAGTTCTTC. Protein product: CASSLGGASYEQFF.